This TCR beta chain was retrieved from a study of T cells in Graves' hyperthyroidism and ophthalmopathy. Whole-study context: Sampling of peripheral blood happened at initial diagnosis, prior to any treatment.

The study's findings and limits: Before onset, by a median of about six months, the model predicted ophthalmopathy. Blood also held most thyroid clonotypes expanded beyond 0.001.

Used for diagnoses were clinical symptoms, serum thyroxine and TRAb, thyroid ultrasound and orbital computed tomography. Authors of the study amplified TCR beta CDR3 regions from RNA transcripts. In the first-round RT-PCR of the TCR CDR3, the HTBI primer set was used. TCRdb passed the multiplex PCR reads through MiXCR, listing each CDR3 protein once. The sample lists more than 350,000 distinct CDR3 sequences; roughly 15% were seen once. This CDR3 has 17 residues. After removal of 4 bases from V and 4 bases from J, the junction contained 8 bases not matched to a gene. Germline-derived CDR1 and CDR2 are MNHEY and SMNVEV (reference sequence). Worth noting for this clonotype: The antigen is undetermined.

The chain employs TRBV27 and TRBJ2-2; 11 bases are a match to TRBD2. This receptor was identified in a woman aged 55 to 70 with Graves' ophthalmopathy. Sequenced sample: blood. The CDR3 DNA is TGTGCCAGCAGTTCAAGCTCCGGGACTAGCGGCACCGGGGAGCTGTTTTTT. The encoded protein is CASSSSSGTSGTGELFF.